One and the same sample provided the 10 T cell receptor beta chains below, sequenced in a study of molecular identifiers for immune sequencing clone quantification. TCRdb itself ran the PCR reads through MiXCR, one entry per CDR3 protein. Among hundreds of thousands of distinct CDR3 sequences listed, about 25% were seen once. Sequencing used naive CD8+ T cells from blood, with Jurkat cell RNA spiked in. As to subset: FACS-sorted CD8+CD4-CCR7+CD45RA+ naive T cells. These receptors all come from a human donor in good health. Some libraries in this study had Jurkat cell RNA spiked in.

Comments on this clonotype: A read error may be the cause here, since a much bigger clone is one base away. This chain uses TRBV6-2 or TRBV6-3 with TRBJ1-5, with D unresolved. This CDR3 is built from 13 residues. Germline V gene sequence: CDR1 MNHEY, CDR2 SVGEGT. The CDR3 DNA is TGTGCCCGCAGTTACGGTGTGGGTCAGCCCCAGCATTTT. Protein product: CARSYGVGQPQHF.

A note on this clonotype: The CDR3 ends on some other residue instead of the conserved phenylalanine or tryptophan, so this is likely a read error. In DNA, the CDR3 is TGTGCCAGCAGCAGAGGACAGACGGGAACTGAAGCTTTCCTT. Translated, it gives CASSRGQTGTEAFL. The chain links TRBV12-3 or TRBV12-4 to TRBJ1-1; D is perhaps TRBD1 (6 bases). The CDR3 runs 14 residues. Trimming removed 6 bases at V and 5 bases at J, with 16 bases between.

The chain joins TRBV20-1 to TRBJ1-3; D might be TRBD1 (6 bases). The CDR3 sequence is 15 residues long. V was pared by 0 bases and J by 2 bases, with 11 bases between. Per the germline V gene, CDR1 is DFQATT and CDR2 is SNEGSKA (reference sequence). CDR3 nucleotides: TGCAGTGCTAGAGAATTACAGGGCGCTGGAAACACCATATATTTT. Amino acid sequence: CSARELQGAGNTIYF.

With respect to this clonotype: Given a much more abundant clone one base away, this may be a read error. This chain links TRBV29-1 with TRBJ2-7; D is unresolved. Germline V gene data show CDR1 as SQVTM and CDR2 as ANQGSEA. This CDR3 contains 11 residues. The CDR3 reads CSVEDYYEQDF. The CDR3 nucleotides are TGCAGCGTTGAAGATTACTACGAGCAGGACTTC.

The chain links TRBV9 to TRBJ2-7, with D possibly matching TRBD2 (5 bases). In germline, CDR1 is SGDLS, CDR2 YYNGEE. Trimming removed 3 bases at V and 6 bases at J, with 16 bases between. The CDR3 totals 14 residues. Here the CDR3 reads CASSAKLGPTEQYF. In DNA form, the CDR3 reads TGTGCCAGCAGCGCAAAACTAGGTCCCACCGAGCAGTACTTC.

This clonotype was seen a handful of times. The chain couples TRBV19 to TRBJ2-3, with TRBD2 matching 10 bases. CDR1 is LNHDA and CDR2 is SQIVND in the germline V gene (reference sequence). V was pared by 2 bases and J by 5 bases, with 7 bases of the junction left unmatched. The CDR3 sequence is 16 residues long. CDR3 nucleotides: TGTGCCAGTAGTATAATTCCTAGCGGGGGTTTAGATACGCAGTATTTT. Residues: CASSIIPSGGLDTQYF.

There are many counts of this clonotype. The chain combines TRBV12-3 or TRBV12-4 with TRBJ2-3; D is unresolved. Trimming cost V 6 bases and J 2 bases, with 12 bases left between them. This CDR3 region has 14 residues. CDR3 DNA: TGTGCCAGCAGGCAGGAGTCCCACACAGATACGCAGTATTTT. This encodes CASRQESHTDTQYF.

A remark on this clonotype: A single base separates this from a much larger clone, so it may be a read error. The chain recombines TRBV7-9 with TRBJ2-2, with a tentative D call TRBD1 (6 bases). Germline V CDR1 and CDR2: SEHNR, FQNEAQ (reference sequence). This CDR3 is 14 amino acids long. V lost 4 bases, J lost 5 bases, and 11 bases lay in between. CDR3 sequence reads: CASSSGALTGELFF. The CDR3 nucleotides read TGTGCCAGCAGCTCAGGGGCACTGACCGGGGAGCTGTTTTTT.

This clonotype has ten or more counts. The rearrangement uses TRBV7-9 and TRBJ2-1; D ambiguous. The CDR3 runs to 16 residues. The germline CDR1 and CDR2 sequences are SEHNR and FQNEAQ (reference sequence). With 4 bases removed from V and 3 bases from J, the gap between germline ends came to 16 bases. The DNA of the CDR3 is TGTGCCAGCAGCTCCTCGGCCCGACGGCTCTACAATGAGCAGTTCTTC. Translated, it gives CASSSSARRLYNEQFF.

The chain combines TRBV12-3 or TRBV12-4 with TRBJ2-1; D gene unclear. The V gene lost 1 base and the J gene lost 0 bases, with 7 bases spanning the gap. CDR3 length equals 15 residues. CDR3 bases: TGTGCCAGCAGTTTAGGGGTAACCTCCTACAATGAGCAGTTCTTC. Translation: CASSLGVTSYNEQFF.